This T cell receptor beta chain was profiled in a study of Tregs in tolerant kidney transplant recipients. Some clones are missing from TCRdb's copy, which holds only in-frame ones; the method was immunoSEQ multiplex PCR. The table for this sample gives roughly 25,000 clones. The nonmyeloablative bone marrow transplants came from related graft donors, with transient mixed chimerism. Thawed PBMCs were FACS-sorted into unstimulated CD4+CD25+CD127- regulatory T cells, CD4+CD25- non-regulatory cells, CD4 and CD8 cells. On this clone: Coverage ceases 3 residues before the CDR3 finishes, and the germline J gene fills in the end.

The CDR3 contains 14 residues. V shed 10 bases, J shed 7 bases, and the junction held 13 bases outside the gene matches. The germline CDR1 and CDR2 sequences are ENHRY and SYGVKD. The chain couples TRBV10-3 to TRBJ2-1; the match to TRBD1 covers 7 bases. This receptor was obtained from a human patient who received a combined kidney and bone marrow transplant. Some of these T cells may belong to the graft donor. Source: CD4+ T cells from blood (PBMCs), taken 6 months after the transplant. CDR3 loop: CATNPGQGVNEQFF. The CDR3 bases that were read are TGTGCCACCAATCCGGGGCAGGGGGTAAATGAG.